Below, 17 T cell receptor beta chains from the same sample are listed, as sequenced in a study of shared clonotypes between healthy human individuals. Clones were sequenced by immunoSEQ multiplex PCR, and TCRdb holds only the in-frame ones, with some missing. The table records 2,100,000 or so clones, roughly 95% of them present only once. The sequenced sample was naive CD4+ T cells sorted from blood. Sample subset: CD45RA+ positively selected. These TCRs come from a man younger than 30 in good health.

The V call is TRBV5-4, the J call TRBJ2-2; either TRBD1 or TRBD2 may supply D (5 bases each). V shed 0 bases and J shed 5 bases, with 17 bases lying between them. This CDR3 is 17 amino acids long. CDR1 is SGHNT and CDR2 is YYREEE in the germline V gene (reference sequence). CDR3 sequence reads: CASSLGGGPSLTGELFF. DNA for the CDR3: TGTGCCAGCAGCTTGGGGGGCGGGCCTTCGTTAACCGGGGAGCTGTTTTTT. Looking up the rest from reference TRBV5-4 and TRBJ2-2 gives the full variable domain: ETGVTQSPTHLIKTRGQQVTLRCSSQSGHNTVSWYQQALGQGPQFIFQYYREEENGRGNFPPRFSGLQFPNYSSELNVNALELDDSALYLCASSLGGGPSLTGELFFGEGSRLTVL.

The gene calls are TRBV9 and TRBJ2-5; D possibly uses TRBD1 or TRBD2 (7 bases each). The germline CDR1 and CDR2 sequences are SGDLS and YYNGEE. Trimming cost V 0 bases and J 4 bases, with 22 bases left between them. The CDR3 consists of 18 residues. In nucleotides, the CDR3 is TGTGCCAGCAGCGTAGTTCGTCGAAAAGTCAGGGGGGGAGAGACCCAGTACTTC. Translating gives CASSVVRRKVRGGETQYF.

The V and J genes are TRBV10-1 and TRBJ1-5, with D maybe TRBD1 (5 bases). CDR3 size: 15 residues. Trimming took off 11 bases at V and 1 base at J, with 18 bases between the two ends. CDR1 WNHNN and CDR2 SYGVQD come from the germline V gene (reference sequence). Here the CDR3 reads CAGPKCRDSNQPQHF. The CDR3 coding sequence is TGCGCCGGGCCTAAGTGCAGGGACAGCAATCAGCCCCAGCATTTT.

This clone was seen once. The chain joins TRBV19 to TRBJ2-6, with 9 bases aligning to TRBD1. J gave up 0 bases and V 4 bases, and 4 bases lay outside the gene matches. This CDR3 has 17 residues. The germline gives CDR1 LNHDA, CDR2 SQIVND (reference sequence). The CDR3 bases are TGTGCCAGTAGTAGGAGACAGGGGGACTCTGGGGCCAACGTCCTGACTTTC. As protein: CASSRRQGDSGANVLTF. Looking up the rest from reference TRBV19 and TRBJ2-6 gives the full variable domain: DGGITQSPKYLFRKEGQNVTLSCEQNLNHDAMYWYRQDPGQGLRLIYYSQIVNDFQKGDIAEGYSVSREKKESFPLTVTSAQKNPTAFYLCASSRRQGDSGANVLTFGAGSRLTVL.

The chain uses TRBV12-5 and TRBJ2-3; weak D call: TRBD2 (6 bases). This CDR3 comprises 14 residues. Per the germline V gene, CDR1 is LGHNT and CDR2 is FRNRAP. V was trimmed by 1 base and J by 5 bases, leaving 10 bases between them. CDR3: CASGLGLVEDTQYF. In DNA form, the CDR3 reads TGTGCTAGTGGTTTGGGACTAGTGGAAGATACGCAGTATTTT. The full variable domain, completed using reference TRBV12-5 and TRBJ2-3, is DARVTQTPRHKVTEMGQEVTMRCQPILGHNTVFWYRQTMMQGLELLAYFRNRAPLDDSGMPKDRFSAEMPDATLATLKIQPSEPRDSAVYFCASGLGLVEDTQYFGPGTRLTVL.

This chain connects TRBV27 to TRBJ2-5; TRBD2 matches at 7 bases. V lost 6 bases to trimming and J lost 4 bases; unmatched junction nucleotides: 14. This CDR3 has 16 residues. From germline, CDR1 is MNHEY and CDR2 SMNVEV (reference sequence). Here the CDR3 reads CASSPGMGGYGETQYF. For the CDR3, the DNA is TGTGCCAGCAGCCCGGGGATGGGGGGGTACGGAGAGACCCAGTACTTC.

This CDR3 reads CASSLTPGGASNEQFF. The CDR3 coding sequence is TGTGCCAGCAGCTTAACTCCCGGGGGGGCCTCCAATGAGCAGTTCTTC. This chain connects TRBV7-3 to TRBJ2-1; the match to TRBD2 covers 8 bases. CDR3 length equals 16 residues. With 0 bases clipped from V and 6 bases from J, the junction kept 7 bases outside the gene matches. Looked up from germline, CDR1 is SGHTA and CDR2 is FQGTGA.

The gene calls are TRBV6-6 and TRBJ1-2, with TRBD1 matching 10 bases. Germline assignment: CDR1 MNHNY and CDR2 SVGAGI (reference sequence). The CDR3 is 16 residues long. V lost 1 base and J lost 7; bases outside the gene matches: 9. The CDR3 nucleotides are TGTGCCAGCAGTTACTTGGGACAGGGGAGTAGAGGTGGCTACACCTTC. Translation gives CASSYLGQGSRGGYTF.

This chain connects TRBV4-1 to TRBJ2-1; 12 nucleotides match TRBD2. The CDR3 covers 16 residues. V lost 1 base and J lost 7; bases outside the gene matches: 5. Germline CDR1 reads MGHRA; CDR2 reads YSYEKL. CDR3 amino acids: CASSQVGLAGINEQFF. CDR3 DNA sequence: TGCGCCAGCAGCCAAGTTGGACTAGCGGGGATTAATGAGCAGTTCTTC.

V and J are TRBV11-3 and TRBJ2-5; D might be TRBD1 (5 bases). V shed 3 bases and J shed 9 bases, with 14 bases lying between them. The CDR3 extends over 13 amino acids. Germline assignment: CDR1 SGHNT and CDR2 YENEEA. The CDR3 DNA sequence: TGTGCCAGCAGCTTTGGTGATCAAGGGGCCCAGTACTTC. Protein product: CASSFGDQGAQYF.

This rearrangement joins TRBV5-1 to TRBJ1-2; no definite D call. This CDR3 region has 14 residues. V was cut by 4 bases and J by 5 bases, with 15 bases left in between. Germline values: CDR1 SGHRS, CDR2 YFSETQ. CDR3: CASSTEGRGYGYTF. In nucleotides, the CDR3 is TGCGCCAGCAGCACTGAGGGCAGAGGTTATGGCTACACCTTC.

The chain links TRBV5-4 to TRBJ1-6, with TRBD1 as a possible D gene (5 bases). V shed 1 base and J shed 9 bases, with 11 bases lying between them. From germline, CDR1 is SGHNT and CDR2 YYREEE (reference sequence). The CDR3 is 14 amino acids. CDR3 nucleotide sequence: TGTGCCAGCAGCTTGAACGCGGGACTTTCACCCCTCCACTTT. Protein sequence: CASSLNAGLSPLHF.

This chain links TRBV9 with TRBJ1-6, with 9 positions matching TRBD1. Looked up from germline, CDR1 is SGDLS and CDR2 is YYNGEE. CDR3 length: 16 residues. Trimming removed 4 bases from V and 0 bases from J; junction bases left unmatched: 2. The CDR3 spells CASSPDRGSYNSPLHF. Written as DNA, the CDR3 is TGTGCCAGCAGCCCGGACAGGGGCTCCTATAATTCACCCCTCCACTTT.

The V gene is TRBV2, the J gene TRBJ2-5; maybe TRBD2 (5 bases). With 4 bases removed from V and 4 bases from J, the gap between germline ends came to 7 bases. This CDR3 has 12 amino acids. Germline CDR1 reads SNHLY; CDR2 reads FYNNEI. CDR3: CASSAEGETQYF. The DNA of the CDR3 is TGTGCCAGCAGTGCCGAGGGAGAGACCCAGTACTTC.

The chain links TRBV11-2 to TRBJ2-7; 14 nucleotides line up with TRBD2. The germline V gene encodes CDR1 SGHAT and CDR2 FQNNGV. The ends lost 6 bases at V and 2 bases at J; junction bases unmatched: 9. This CDR3 comprises 17 residues. The CDR3 here is CASSSRSGLAGAYEQYF. CDR3 coding DNA: TGTGCCAGCAGTTCCCGCTCGGGACTAGCGGGAGCCTACGAGCAGTACTTC.

The chain links TRBV28 to TRBJ1-1; a possible D gene is TRBD1 (6 bases). Germline V gives CDR1 MDHEN, CDR2 SYDVKM. The V and J ends lost 2 bases and 7 bases respectively, with 14 bases between them. There are 14 residues in the CDR3. The DNA of the CDR3 is TGTGCCAGCAGTTTAACACAGGGATTTGGTGAAGCTTTCTTT. Amino acid sequence: CASSLTQGFGEAFF.

This chain uses TRBV29-1 with TRBJ2-5; 7 bases match TRBD1. The CDR3 extends over 13 amino acids. Germline loops: CDR1 SQVTM, CDR2 ANQGSEA. After removal of 6 bases from V and 3 bases from J, the junction contained 7 bases not matched to a gene. The CDR3 protein is CSVRTGPKETQYF. The CDR3 DNA sequence: TGCAGCGTGAGGACAGGCCCTAAAGAGACCCAGTACTTC. Using reference TRBV29-1 and TRBJ2-5 for the parts outside the CDR3, the full variable domain is SAVISQKPSRDICQRGTSLTIQCQVDSQVTMMFWYRQQPGQSLTLIATANQGSEATYESGFVIDKFPISRPNLTFSTLTVSNMSPEDSSIYLCSVRTGPKETQYFGPGTRLLVL.